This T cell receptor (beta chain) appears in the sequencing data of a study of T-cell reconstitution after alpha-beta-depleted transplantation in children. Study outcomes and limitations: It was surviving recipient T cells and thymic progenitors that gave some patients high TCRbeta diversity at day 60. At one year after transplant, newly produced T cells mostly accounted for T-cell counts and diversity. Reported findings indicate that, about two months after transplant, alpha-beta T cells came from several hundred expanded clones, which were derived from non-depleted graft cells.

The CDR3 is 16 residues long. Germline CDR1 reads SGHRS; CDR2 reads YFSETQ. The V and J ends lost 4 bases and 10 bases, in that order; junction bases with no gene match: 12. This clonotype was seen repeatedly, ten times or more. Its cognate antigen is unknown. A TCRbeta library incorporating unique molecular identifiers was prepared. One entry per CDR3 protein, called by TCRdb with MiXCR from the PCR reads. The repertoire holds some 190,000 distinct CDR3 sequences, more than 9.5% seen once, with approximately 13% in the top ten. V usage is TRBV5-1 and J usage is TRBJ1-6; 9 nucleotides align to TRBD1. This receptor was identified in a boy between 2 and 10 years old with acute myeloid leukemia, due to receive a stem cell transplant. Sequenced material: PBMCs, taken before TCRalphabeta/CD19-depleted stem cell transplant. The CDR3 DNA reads TGCGCCAGCAGCCCAACGGACAGGGGAGAGGGGTCACCCCTCCACTTT. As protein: CASSPTDRGEGSPLHF.